These T cell receptor beta chains were read from a single sample in a study of T cell responses to AZD1222 COVID-19 vaccine. Clones were sequenced by immunoSEQ multiplex PCR, and TCRdb holds only the in-frame ones, with some missing. The table records about 100,000 clones, roughly nine tenths of them present only once. The input for sequencing was peripheral blood, taken on day 0 of AZD1222 vaccination. Every receptor here comes from an adult in good health. CDR3s include the opening cysteine and the closing phenylalanine or tryptophan. A D gene is named only where the DNA matches it firmly. Size is stated for part of the rows, as once, few or many counts, or as a class when the clone is expanded.

TRBV5-1	TRBJ2-1	.	.	TGCGCCAGCAGCTTGACTAGTACTAATGAGCAGTTCTTC	CASSLTSTNEQFF
TRBV21-1	TRBJ2-2	.	.	TGTGCCAGCAGCAAAGAACGCCGTACGAACACCGGGGAGCTGTTTTTT	CASSKERRTNTGELFF
TRBV10-3	TRBJ1-1	.	.	TGTGCCATCAGTGAGTCAGGGAACACTGAAGCTTTCTTT	CAISESGNTEAFF
TRBV7-2	TRBJ1-2	.	.	TGTGCCAGCAGCTTTGGCGGACGGTTAGGGATGGGCTATGGCTACACCTTC	CASSFGGRLGMGYGYTF
TRBV11-3	TRBJ2-5	once	.	TGTGCCAGCAGCTTGTACGGGTTGGAGACCCAGTACTTC	CASSLYGLETQYF
TRBV2	TRBJ1-1	.	.	TGTGCCAGCAGTGATTTCAGCTACACTGAAGCTTTCTTT	CASSDFSYTEAFF
TRBV7-2	TRBJ2-1	.	.	TGTGCCAGCAGCTTACTTATCTCATCCGGGGGGCAGGGTGAGCAGTTCTTC	CASSLLISSGGQGEQFF
TRBV3-1/TRBV3-2	TRBJ1-3	few	.	TGTGCCAGCAGCGGCGGGTCCCAGGGCAGAAACACCATATATTTT	CASSGGSQGRNTIYF
TRBV10-3	TRBJ2-1	.	TRBD2	TGTGCCATCAGTGACCCGGGACTAGCGGGCAATGAGCAGTTCTTC	CAISDPGLAGNEQFF
TRBV2	TRBJ1-5	.	TRBD1	TGTGCCAGCAGTGTTTCCAGGGGGGAAGGTCAGCCCCAGCATTTT	CASSVSRGEGQPQHF
TRBV4-1	TRBJ2-2	.	.	TGCGCCAGCAGCCAAGGGAGACAGGGAGGGAACACCGGGGAGCTGTTTTTT	CASSQGRQGGNTGELFF
TRBV7-3	TRBJ1-6	.	.	TGTGCCAGCAGCGAGGGTAATAATTCACCCCTCCACTTT	CASSEGNNSPLHF
TRBV2	TRBJ2-5	.	.	TGTGCCAGCAGATTCGTCAGGGACGAGACCCAGTACTTC	CASRFVRDETQYF
TRBV6-1	TRBJ1-5	once	.	TGTGCCAGCAGTGAAGCGCGGTACCAGCCAAGCAATCAGCCCCAGCATTTT	CASSEARYQPSNQPQHF
TRBV10-3	TRBJ2-3	.	TRBD1	TGTGCCATCAGTGAGTCGACAGGGACAGATACGCAGTATTTT	CAISESTGTDTQYF
TRBV11-3	TRBJ2-5	.	.	TGTGCCAGCAGGAGCTCAGAGGGTGAGACCCAGTACTTC	CASRSSEGETQYF
TRBV27	TRBJ1-4	.	TRBD1	TGTGCCAGCAGTTTCTCCGGGACAGCTGAAAAACTGTTTTTT	CASSFSGTAEKLFF
TRBV30	TRBJ2-3	.	.	TGTGCCTGGAGCGCACATGACGGTCCGGGAGATACGCAGTATTTT	CAWSAHDGPGDTQYF
TRBV6-5	TRBJ2-3	.	.	TGTGCCAGCAGTTACTCTCGCGGCACAGATACGCAGTATTTT	CASSYSRGTDTQYF
TRBV19	TRBJ1-5	.	.	TGTGCCAGTAGTTGGGGAGGACGACAGCCCCAGCATTTT	CASSWGGRQPQHF
TRBV4-1	TRBJ2-7	.	TRBD1	TGCGCCAGCAGCCGCTCCGGGACAGGGAGCCACGAGCAGTACTTC	CASSRSGTGSHEQYF
TRBV11-2	TRBJ2-7	few	.	TGTGCCAGCAGCTGCTCCGGGACGGGGTGCTACGAGCAGTACTTC	CASSCSGTGCYEQYF
TRBV29-1	TRBJ1-2	.	.	TGCAGCGTTGAATCGGCCCAGGGCGGCTACACCTTC	CSVESAQGGYTF
TRBV12-5	TRBJ2-7	.	TRBD1	TGTGCTAGTGGTTCGGGACAGGGTCTCTACGAGCAGTACTTC	CASGSGQGLYEQYF
TRBV21-1	TRBJ2-3	.	.	TGTGCCAGCAGCCCCCGGGACAGGGGGCTTGATACGCAGTATTTT	CASSPRDRGLDTQYF
TRBV18	TRBJ2-1	.	TRBD2	TGTGCCAGCTCCCCACTAGCGGGAGGCCACAATGAGCAGTTCTTC	CASSPLAGGHNEQFF
TRBV6-6	TRBJ2-7	.	.	TGTGCCAGCAGTTACTCGAGGGACATTCGGGCCGAGCAGTACTTC	CASSYSRDIRAEQYF
TRBV5-1	TRBJ1-4	.	.	TGCGCCAGCAGCTTGGGGAGGGGTAATGAAAAACTGTTTTTT	CASSLGRGNEKLFF
TRBV11-2	TRBJ1-4	.	.	TGTGCCAGCGGGTGGGGGGCAACTAATGAAAAACTGTTTTTT	CASGWGATNEKLFF
TRBV3-1/TRBV3-2	TRBJ2-3	once	TRBD1	TGTGCCAGCAGCCAGACAGGGTTCGGAGATACGCAGTATTTT	CASSQTGFGDTQYF
TRBV7-9	TRBJ2-2	.	TRBD1	TGTGCCAGCAGCTCCAGACAGGGGGCAAGGGAGCTGTTTTTT	CASSSRQGARELFF
TRBV5-1	TRBJ1-2	.	.	TGCGCCAGCAGCTTGTGGGCGGGGGCGAATGGCTACACCTTC	CASSLWAGANGYTF
TRBV7-9	TRBJ1-2	.	.	TGTGCCAGCAGCCCTTCGGACCCGAAGCGGGGCTACACCTTC	CASSPSDPKRGYTF
TRBV5-1	TRBJ2-3	.	TRBD2	TGCGCCAGCAGCCCCCGACTCCCTAGCGGGAGGGGCTCAGATACGCAGTATTTT	CASSPRLPSGRGSDTQYF
TRBV30	TRBJ1-6	.	TRBD1	TGTGCCTGGTCGGACAGGGGTTCACCCCTCCACTTT	CAWSDRGSPLHF
TRBV3-1/TRBV3-2	TRBJ2-3	.	.	TGTGCCAGCAGCCAAGGAGCGAGAGATACGCAGTATTTT	CASSQGARDTQYF
TRBV7-8	TRBJ1-1	.	.	TGTGCCAGCAGCTTCAGTACAGGGAACACTGAAGCTTTCTTT	CASSFSTGNTEAFF
TRBV4-1	TRBJ1-5	once	.	TGCGCCAGCAGCCAAGCGGAAAGTTGGAATCAGCCCCAGCATTTT	CASSQAESWNQPQHF
TRBV6-1	TRBJ2-5	.	.	TGTGCCAGCAGTGAAGAAACAGGGCAAGAGACCCAGTACTTC	CASSEETGQETQYF
TRBV30	TRBJ1-1	.	.	TGTGCCTGGAGGACTCAGGGAGACACTGAAGCTTTCTTT	CAWRTQGDTEAFF
TRBV10-3	TRBJ2-1	.	.	TGTGCCATCAGTGATAGCTACTCCTACAATGAGCAGTTCTTC	CAISDSYSYNEQFF
TRBV7-9	TRBJ1-2	once	.	TGTGCCAGCAGCTTATCAGGGCGGCATGGCTACACCTTC	CASSLSGRHGYTF
TRBV7-6	TRBJ2-1	once	.	TGTGCCAGCAGCCCAGCTGGATCCTACAATGAGCAGTTCTTC	CASSPAGSYNEQFF
TRBV19	TRBJ1-6	.	TRBD1	TGTGCCACCAGGACAGGGAACAATTCACCCCTCCACTTT	CATRTGNNSPLHF
TRBV5-1	TRBJ2-5	.	TRBD2	TGCGCCAGCAGCCTCTCGAGGACTAGCGCCCAAGAGACCCAGTACTTC	CASSLSRTSAQETQYF
TRBV6-1	TRBJ1-4	once	.	TGTGCCAGCAGTGAATTTTTAAAAGGGTTTCGCGTAGAGAGAGGGGAAAAACTGTTTTTT	CASSEFLKGFRVERGEKLFF
TRBV9	TRBJ1-2	.	.	TGTGCCAGCAGCGTTGACGGACAGCCCTATGGCTACACCTTC	CASSVDGQPYGYTF
TRBV28	TRBJ2-2	.	TRBD1	TGTGCCAGTTCGACAGGGCTTAATAGGGAGCTGTTTTTT	CASSTGLNRELFF
TRBV7-6	TRBJ1-1	.	TRBD1	TGTGCCAGCAGCTTAGTCCGGGACAGAGTCATGAACACTGAAGCTTTCTTT	CASSLVRDRVMNTEAFF
TRBV30	TRBJ2-7	.	TRBD2	TGTGCCTGGAGGAGTAGCGGGGCCTACGAGCAGTACTTC	CAWRSSGAYEQYF
TRBV5-1	TRBJ2-3	.	TRBD2	TGCGCCAGCAGCTCTAGCGGGGTCACAGATACGCAGTATTTT	CASSSSGVTDTQYF
TRBV28	TRBJ2-7	.	TRBD2	TGTGCCAGCAGTACCATTAGCGGGCCCTCCTACGAGCAGTACTTC	CASSTISGPSYEQYF
TRBV19	TRBJ1-2	.	TRBD1	TGTGCCAGCAAAACTTCGGACAGGAATCACTATGGCTACACCTTC	CASKTSDRNHYGYTF